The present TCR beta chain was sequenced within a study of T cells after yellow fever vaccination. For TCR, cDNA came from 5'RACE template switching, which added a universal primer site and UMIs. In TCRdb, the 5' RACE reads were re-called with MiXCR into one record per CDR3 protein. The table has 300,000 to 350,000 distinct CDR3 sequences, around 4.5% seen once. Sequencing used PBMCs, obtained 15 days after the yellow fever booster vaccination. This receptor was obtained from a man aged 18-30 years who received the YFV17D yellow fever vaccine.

This CDR3 is CASSYPAGGPGELFF. CDR3 coding DNA: TGTGCCAGCAGTTACCCAGCGGGGGGCCCCGGGGAGCTGTTTTTT. The rearrangement uses TRBV6-2 or TRBV6-3 and TRBJ2-2; TRBD2 matches at 9 bases. The CDR3 is 15 amino acids. Germline V gene data show CDR1 as MNHEY and CDR2 as SVGEGT. Trimming took 2 bases from V and 6 from J; bases not matched to a gene: 4.